The 21 T cell receptor beta chains below come from one sample, sequenced in a study of metastatic and nonmetastatic thyroid tumors. Every patient was untreated before thyroid surgery. TCRdb reanalyzed the PCR reads with MiXCR. The repertoire holds 30,000 or so clones, around 32% seen once, with 32% in the top ten. Sequenced sample: blood. The receptors were gathered from a female donor with papillary thyroid cancer or a benign thyroid nodule (not recorded which). Some clones in this sample may be carry-over from other donors' samples.

As concerns this clone: A read error may produce the germline difference seen at one junction end. This chain links TRBV18 with TRBJ2-1; a weak D match, TRBD2 (6 bases). Germline CDR1 KGHSH, CDR2 LQKENI. The CDR3 spans 13 residues. CDR3 bases: TGTGCCAGCGCACCGAATAGACCGGGGGTGGGGGTGTTC. It codes for CASAPNRPGVGVF.

The chain is built from TRBV5-1 and TRBJ2-1; 11 nucleotides match TRBD1. CDR3 length: 17 residues. The trim removed 0 bases at V and 7 bases at J, leaving 9 bases unmatched. Per germline, CDR1 SGHRS and CDR2 YFSETQ. The CDR3 is CASSLEPTGQGANEQFF. The CDR3 nucleotides read TGCGCCAGCAGCTTGGAACCCACAGGACAGGGGGCTAATGAGCAGTTCTTC. Combining the CDR3 with reference TRBV5-1 and TRBJ2-1 gives the whole variable domain KAGVTQTPRYLIKTRGQQVTLSCSPISGHRSVSWYQQTPGQGLQFLFEYFSETQRNKGNFPGRFSGRQFSNSRSEMNVSTLELGDSALYLCASSLEPTGQGANEQFFGPGTRLTVL.

This clone was observed at least ten times. The chain recombines TRBV25-1 with TRBJ1-1; no reliable D call. Trimming took off 1 base at V and 0 bases at J, with 9 bases between the two ends. The CDR3 is 15 residues long. Germline CDR1 MGHDK, CDR2 SYGVNS. The chain's CDR3 is CASSELRGMNTEAFF. The CDR3 bases are TGTGCCAGCAGTGAATTACGGGGAATGAACACTGAAGCTTTCTTT.

In its sample, this clone was seen many times. The rearrangement uses TRBV18 and TRBJ1-1; D might be TRBD1 (5 bases). The germline V gene has CDR1 KGHSH and CDR2 LQKENI. The CDR3 sequence is 16 residues long. Trimming cost V 3 bases and J 5 bases, with 19 bases left between them. In nucleotides, the CDR3 is TGTGCCAGCTCACCTCTATCGCGGGGGGTGAGAACTGAAGCTTTCTTT. Protein product: CASSPLSRGVRTEAFF.

The chain is built from TRBV20-1 and TRBJ2-1; weak D call: TRBD1 (5 bases). Trimming left V 1 base short and J 7 bases short, with 11 bases between. Germline V gene sequence: CDR1 DFQATT, CDR2 SNEGSKA (reference sequence). This CDR3 has 13 amino acids. The CDR3 DNA follows: TGCAGTGCTAGAGGGCAGGGTACGAATGAGCAGTTCTTC. Residues: CSARGQGTNEQFF.

This clone was counted once. The chain uses TRBV5-1 and TRBJ2-5; D assignment may be TRBD1 or TRBD2 (5 bases each). CDR1 and CDR2 from the germline V gene are SGHRS and YFSETQ. This CDR3 contains 13 residues. CDR3 in amino acids: CGSQGSGSETQYF. DNA for the CDR3: TGCGGCTCCCAGGGAAGCGGTTCGGAGACCCAGTACTTC.

At least ten counts were recorded for this clone. The chain has TRBV6-1 and TRBJ2-7; D possibly corresponds to TRBD1 (6 bases). Trimming left V 2 bases short and J 1 base short, with 15 bases between. Looked up from germline, CDR1 is MNHNS and CDR2 is SASEGT. The CDR3 consists of 16 residues. The CDR3 protein is CASSEIFRTDSYEQYF. The CDR3 nucleotides are TGTGCCAGCAGTGAAATTTTTAGGACAGATTCCTACGAGCAGTACTTC.

CDR3 sequence reads: CASRWGQGASLTEAFF. In DNA form, the CDR3 reads TGTGCCAGTCGGTGGGGACAGGGGGCCTCACTCACTGAAGCTTTCTTT. The V call is TRBV19, the J call TRBJ1-1; 12 bases agree with TRBD1. J lost 4 bases, V lost 8 bases, and 11 bases had no gene match. Germline V gives CDR1 LNHDA, CDR2 SQIVND (reference sequence). CDR3 length: 16 amino acids.

This clone was found many times. A much larger clone lies a single base off, so this may be a read error. The chain has TRBV2 and TRBJ2-1; D gene uncertain. The CDR3 covers 13 residues. Germline assignment: CDR1 SNHLY and CDR2 FYNNEI. The V end was cut by 10 bases, the J end by 4 bases, with 14 bases between. CDR3 in amino acids: CANTYAIYNEQFF. As DNA, the CDR3 is TGTGCCAACACCTACGCTATTTACAATGAGCAGTTCTTC.

In this sample, this clone is medium-sized. The V gene is TRBV6-5, the J gene TRBJ2-3; 14 bases are shared with TRBD2. This CDR3 is 18 amino acids long. Germline V gene data show CDR1 as MNHEY and CDR2 as SVGAGI. V dropped 6 bases and J dropped 4; count of bases not matched to a gene: 12. DNA of the CDR3: TGTGCCAGCAGACCCGATCTGGGACTAGCGGGAGAGCCAGATACGCAGTATTTT. Its translation is CASRPDLGLAGEPDTQYF.

CDR3 bases: TGTGCCAGCTCACCAAGCGCGGAGTCCTACGAGCAGTACTTC. It translates to CASSPSAESYEQYF. This rearrangement joins TRBV3-1 to TRBJ2-7; no clear D. CDR3 length: 14 amino acids. Germline V CDR1 and CDR2: LGHDT, YNNKEL (reference sequence). Trimming removed 8 bases at V and 1 base at J, with 15 bases between.

This clone was seen repeatedly, ten times or more. V is TRBV28 and J is TRBJ2-1, with 7 bases fitting TRBD1. CDR1 is MDHEN, CDR2 SYDVKM, per germline. This CDR3 has 14 residues. Unmatched junction bases numbered 5, after V lost 2 bases and J lost 7 bases. CDR3 DNA sequence: TGTGCCAGCAGTTTACAGGGGGAAGGGAATGAGCAGTTCTTC. Translating gives CASSLQGEGNEQFF.

This clone occurred many times. The chain couples TRBV5-1 to TRBJ2-1; 8 nucleotides match TRBD2. Germline values: CDR1 SGHRS, CDR2 YFSETQ. The CDR3 is 17 residues long. J lost 7 bases, V lost 0 bases, and 12 bases had no gene match. CDR3 sequence: CASSLEASGLLMNEQFF. Here the CDR3 DNA reads TGCGCCAGCAGCTTGGAGGCTAGCGGGCTACTTATGAATGAGCAGTTCTTC.

This clone was found a few times. A much larger clone differs from this one at a single base, so this may be a read error. The chain couples TRBV28 to TRBJ2-6; D possibly corresponds to TRBD1 (5 bases). Germline loops: CDR1 MDHEN, CDR2 SYDVKM. The CDR3 spans 16 residues. CDR3 loop: CASSPLQISGANVPTF. CDR3 sequence (DNA): TGTGCCAGCAGCCCCCTACAGATCTCTGGGGCCAACGTCCCGACTTTC. The full variable domain, rest sourced from reference TRBV28 and TRBJ2-6, is DVKVTQSSRYLVKRTGEKVFLECVQDMDHENMFWYRQDPGLGLRLIYFSYDVKMKEKGDIPEGYSVSREKKERFSLILESASTNQTSMYLCASSPLQISGANVPTFGAGSRLTVL.

This clone has ten or more counts. This rearrangement joins TRBV6-1 to TRBJ1-4, with TRBD1 as a possible D gene (5 bases). V lost 0 bases and J lost 8, with 16 bases in between. This CDR3 is built from 16 residues. Per germline, CDR1 MNHNS and CDR2 SASEGT. CDR3 in DNA: TGTGCCAGCAGTGAAGCGCTGTCAGGGTTAGGGGAAAAACTGTTTTTT. It encodes CASSEALSGLGEKLFF.

CDR3 region: CSARVPSQPQHF. The CDR3 DNA follows: TGCAGTGCTAGAGTTCCTTCTCAGCCCCAGCATTTT. V usage is TRBV20-1 and J usage is TRBJ1-5, with unresolved D. Trimming pared 1 base from V and 6 bases from J, leaving 7 bases between. This CDR3 is 12 amino acids long. Germline assignment: CDR1 DFQATT and CDR2 SNEGSKA (reference sequence).

This clone was detected ten times or more. V is TRBV5-8 and J is TRBJ2-7; D is unclear. From germline, CDR1 is SGHTS and CDR2 YDEGEE. Trimming took off 0 bases at V and 0 bases at J, with 10 bases between the two ends. This CDR3 is built from 15 residues. The CDR3 region is CASSLASVSSYEQYF. The CDR3 bases are TGTGCCAGCAGCTTGGCGAGCGTTAGCTCCTACGAGCAGTACTTC.

This clone was counted many times. This chain connects TRBV27 to TRBJ2-3, with D perhaps TRBD1 (5 bases). This CDR3 region has 15 residues. The V gene lost 7 bases and the J gene lost 1 base, with 15 bases spanning the gap. Per germline, CDR1 MNHEY and CDR2 SMNVEV (reference sequence). The CDR3 spells CASTLGSGRTDTQYF. The DNA of the CDR3 is TGTGCCAGCACCCTGGGGTCAGGGCGCACAGATACGCAGTATTTT.

This clone has at least ten counts. J is TRBJ1-2 and V is TRBV2; D is unresolved. Trimming stripped 3 bases from V and 4 bases from J, with 9 bases between. Per the germline V gene, CDR1 is SNHLY and CDR2 is FYNNEI. The CDR3 length is 13 residues. The CDR3 reads CASSERQVYGYTF. CDR3 DNA: TGTGCCAGCAGTGAGCGGCAGGTCTATGGCTACACCTTC.

The chain has TRBV27 and TRBJ2-2, with 10 bases lining up with TRBD2. The CDR3 loop spans 14 amino acids. Germline lookup yields CDR1 MNHEY and CDR2 SMNVEV (reference sequence). CDR3 DNA: TGTGACTGCAGTTCCGGACTAGCGGCCGGGGAGCTGTTTTTT. It yields the protein CDCSSGLAAGELFF.

The V and J genes are TRBV19 and TRBJ1-5; the D is unclear. The CDR3 runs to 12 residues. V lost 6 bases to trimming and J lost 6 bases, with 9 bases between them. Germline V lookup: CDR1 LNHDA, CDR2 SQIVND (reference sequence). In DNA form, the CDR3 reads TGTGCCAGTAGGGGAGGGCGTCAGCCCCAGCATTTT. Protein product: CASRGGRQPQHF.